The T cell receptor (beta chain) under discussion was sequenced for a study of CXCR3-negative and CXCR3-positive naive CD8 T cells. Whole-study context: The libraries together contributed about 130 million TRB reads, each supplying about 1.5 +/- 0.3 million.

TRB cDNA libraries were made by UMI-labeled 5' RACE. TCRdb reworked the 5' RACE reads into one entry per CDR3 protein, no DNA. The sample has 100,000 to 150,000 distinct CDR3 sequences; the top ten hold 0.45% to 0.55%. In germline, CDR1 is LGHDT, CDR2 YNNKEL (reference sequence). The CDR3 has 17 amino acids. The clonotype originates from a human donor in good health. Some clones in this sample may be carry-over from other donors' samples. Specimen: naive CXCR3- CD8+ T cells from blood. Subset in this sample: CD45RO-CCR7+CD27+CD95- naive CD8+ T cells lacking CXCR3 (TNR3-). The chain is built from TRBV3-1 and TRBJ2-7; without DNA, the TCRdb call of TRBD1 cannot be checked. CDR3 in amino acids: CASSRGPVGGRAWEQYF.